Presented here are 21 T cell receptor beta chains from one specimen sequenced in a study of identical twins. TCRdb independently ran MiXCR on the 5' RACE reads; one entry per CDR3 protein. The sample shows about 700,000 distinct CDR3 sequences, approximately 6% of them seen only once. The specimen sequenced was naive T cells sorted from blood. All receptors come from a man younger than 35 in good health.

This clonotype showed up many times. The chain combines TRBV2 with TRBJ2-2, with no clear D. The CDR3 length is 15 residues. Trimming took 7 bases from V and 1 from J, leaving 13 bases between them. The germline gives CDR1 SNHLY, CDR2 FYNNEI. The CDR3 region is CASIDNRLNTGELFF. In nucleotides, the CDR3 is TGTGCCAGCATTGACAACCGTTTGAACACCGGGGAGCTGTTTTTT.

The V call is TRBV6-1, the J call TRBJ2-7; TRBD2 matches 8 bases. The CDR3 loop spans 16 amino acids. Trimming at V came to 5 bases and at J to 0 bases, leaving 9 bases not matched to a gene. CDR1 is MNHNS, CDR2 SASEGT, per germline. The CDR3 DNA is TGTGCCAGCAGTACGACAGCGGGAGCGACCTCCTACGAGCAGTACTTC. This codes for CASSTTAGATSYEQYF.

V gene TRBV12-3 or TRBV12-4 combines with J gene TRBJ2-5; 12 nucleotides agree with TRBD1. V gave up 6 bases and J gave up 5 bases; unmatched junction bases: 7. The CDR3 is 15 amino acids. The CDR3 here is CASRAGTGGAETQYF. The CDR3 DNA reads TGTGCCAGCAGGGCCGGGACAGGGGGCGCGGAGACCCAGTACTTC.

This clonotype was observed a handful of times. The V gene is TRBV7-9, the J gene TRBJ2-7; D ambiguous. CDR1 and CDR2 (germline): SEHNR, FQNEAQ (reference sequence). Trimming cost V 1 base and J 0 bases, with 10 bases left between them. This CDR3 is 15 amino acids long. CDR3 protein: CASSLEGVVSYEQYF. CDR3 in DNA: TGTGCCAGCAGCTTAGAGGGTGTAGTCTCCTACGAGCAGTACTTC.

This clonotype occurred a few times. V is TRBV7-2 and J is TRBJ2-3, with 11 bases matching TRBD2. V trimming: 6 bases; J trimming: 5 bases; junction bases outside the gene matches: 7. Germline V CDR1 and CDR2: SGHTA, FQGNSA. This CDR3 region has 15 residues. The CDR3 here is CASRPPGLAVDTQYF. As DNA, the CDR3 is TGTGCCAGCAGACCACCGGGACTAGCGGTAGATACGCAGTATTTT.

V and J are TRBV7-8 and TRBJ2-7; 7 bases fit TRBD1. CDR3 length: 14 residues. The germline V gene has CDR1 SGHVS and CDR2 FQNEAQ. V was pared by 5 bases and J by 6 bases, with 10 bases of the junction left unmatched. CDR3 residues: CASSPSTGSREQYF. DNA of the CDR3: TGTGCCAGCAGCCCGTCGACAGGGAGCCGCGAGCAGTACTTC.

The CDR3 sequence is CASNPWGVDGETQYF. The CDR3 coding sequence is TGTGCCAGCAATCCCTGGGGGGTCGACGGGGAGACCCAGTACTTC. The chain joins TRBV12-3 or TRBV12-4 to TRBJ2-5, with D possibly being TRBD2 (6 bases). The CDR3 runs 15 residues. With 7 bases removed from V and 5 bases from J, the gap between germline ends came to 20 bases.

This clonotype appeared many times. This chain connects TRBV10-3 to TRBJ2-3; TRBD2 matches at 8 bases. The CDR3 length is 15 residues. CDR1 is ENHRY and CDR2 is SYGVKD in the germline V gene. The trim removed 4 bases at V and 3 bases at J, leaving 6 bases unmatched. This CDR3 is CAISVRGGLTDTQYF. The CDR3 bases are TGTGCCATCAGTGTACGGGGGGGCTTGACAGATACGCAGTATTTT.

This clonotype was observed at least ten times. The genes are TRBV6-5 and TRBJ2-3; D is undetermined. Trimming shortened V by 0 bases and J by 0 bases, and 4 bases separated the two germline ends. The CDR3 length is 14 residues. CDR1 MNHEY and CDR2 SVGAGI come from the germline V gene. CDR3 in DNA: TGTGCCAGCAGTTACTCAGTTAGCACAGATACGCAGTATTTT. It specifies CASSYSVSTDTQYF.

Many counts were recorded for this clonotype. The chain combines TRBV20-1 with TRBJ1-1; possible D gene TRBD1, 5 bases. V was clipped by 0 bases and J by 3 bases, with 11 bases between them. Germline CDR1 reads DFQATT; CDR2 reads SNEGSKA (reference sequence). This CDR3 spans 14 amino acids. CDR3 nucleotides: TGCAGTGCTAGAGAGACAGCAAAAGACACTGAAGCTTTCTTT. It specifies CSARETAKDTEAFF.

This clonotype showed up many times. This sequence joins TRBV3-1 and TRBJ2-1; possible D gene TRBD2, 5 bases. Germline CDR1 reads LGHDT; CDR2 reads YNNKEL (reference sequence). The V and J ends lost 3 bases and 6 bases respectively, with 12 bases between them. The CDR3 length is 14 residues. This CDR3 reads CASSQREGLNEQFF. CDR3 in DNA: TGTGCCAGCAGCCAGCGTGAGGGTCTCAATGAGCAGTTCTTC.

This chain joins TRBV21-1 and TRBJ1-4; no DNA check was done on the table's D call, TRBD1. TRBV21-1 counts as a pseudogene. This CDR3 region has 15 residues. CDR3: CASSKKTGTNEKLFF. As DNA, the CDR3 is TGTGCCAGCAGCAAAAAAACCGGGACGAATGAAAAACTGTTTTTT.

The V and J genes are TRBV7-3 and TRBJ2-3; tentative D call: TRBD2 (6 bases). The CDR3 sequence is 15 residues long. Germline lookup yields CDR1 SGHTA and CDR2 FQGTGA. V lost 2 bases, J lost 2 bases, and 11 bases lay in between. The CDR3 bases are TGTGCCAGCAGCTTATATGCGGGACCCACAGATACGCAGTATTTT. Protein sequence: CASSLYAGPTDTQYF.

This clonotype was counted between two and nine times. The V gene is TRBV7-6, the J gene TRBJ1-1; 7 bases are shared with TRBD1. Unmatched junction bases numbered 8, after V lost 5 bases and J lost 2 bases. The CDR3 extends over 15 amino acids. CDR1 and CDR2 (germline): SGHVS, FNYEAQ. The CDR3 nucleotides are TGTGCCAGCAGCCCAACGGGACAGAGAAACACTGAAGCTTTCTTT. It is translated as CASSPTGQRNTEAFF. Full variable domain (missing parts from reference TRBV7-6 and TRBJ1-1): GAGVSQSPRYKVTKRGQDVALRCDPISGHVSLYWYRQALGQGPEFLTYFNYEAQQDKSGLPNDRFSAERPEGSISTLTIQRTEQRDSAMYRCASSPTGQRNTEAFFGQGTRLTVV.

V is TRBV11-2 and J is TRBJ2-5; D is possibly TRBD1 (5 bases). Germline CDR1 and CDR2: SGHAT and FQNNGV. The CDR3 totals 16 residues. V was trimmed by 5 bases and J by 5 bases, leaving 21 bases between them. The CDR3 here is CASSQNLQDGDETQYF. CDR3 DNA sequence: TGTGCCAGCAGCCAAAACCTACAGGACGGAGACGAGACCCAGTACTTC.

Many counts were recorded for this clonotype. V gene TRBV12-3 or TRBV12-4 combines with J gene TRBJ2-4; D assignment may be TRBD1 or TRBD2 (5 bases each). CDR3 length: 14 amino acids. Trimming took 6 bases from V and 6 from J, leaving 15 bases between them. Here the CDR3 reads CASSPWDGVNIQYF. DNA for the CDR3: TGTGCCAGCAGCCCCTGGGACGGCGTAAACATTCAGTACTTC.

V is TRBV20-1 and J is TRBJ1-5, with 7 bases identical to TRBD1. The CDR3 contains 14 residues. Germline CDR1 DFQATT, CDR2 SNEGSKA (reference sequence). V lost 4 bases, J lost 3 bases, and 6 bases stayed unmatched. DNA of the CDR3: TGCAGTGCTATCGGGACAGAGATCAATCAGCCCCAGCATTTT. Translated: CSAIGTEINQPQHF.

The V call is TRBV9, the J call TRBJ1-1; the match to TRBD1 covers 10 bases. The CDR3 spans 15 residues. V gave up 7 bases and J gave up 11 bases; unmatched junction bases: 17. The V gene's germline CDR1 is SGDLS and CDR2 YYNGEE. As DNA, the CDR3 is TGTGCCAGCTCAAGAGACAGGGGGCGATTTAGCCCCGCTTTCTTT. Encoded protein: CASSRDRGRFSPAFF.

The chain links TRBV7-7 to TRBJ2-3, with D perhaps TRBD2 (5 bases). V lost 5 bases, J lost 4 bases, and 13 bases lay in between. Per the germline V gene, CDR1 is SSHAT and CDR2 is FNYEAQ (reference sequence). This CDR3 is built from 14 residues. The CDR3 region is CASSPHPGADTQYF. The DNA of the CDR3 is TGTGCCAGCAGCCCTCATCCCGGGGCAGATACGCAGTATTTT. The full variable domain, with the rest looked up from reference TRBV7-7 and TRBJ2-3, is GAGVSQSPRYKVTKRGQDVTLRCDPISSHATLYWYQQALGQGPEFLTYFNYEAQPDKSGLPSDRFSAERPEGSISTLTIQRTEQRDSAMYRCASSPHPGADTQYFGPGTRLTVL.

The V gene is TRBV25-1, the J gene TRBJ2-3; TRBD2 aligns across 13 bases. CDR1 and CDR2 from the germline V gene are MGHDK and SYGVNS. The CDR3 spans 17 residues. V lost 2 bases to trimming and J lost 3 bases; unmatched junction nucleotides: 5. Here the CDR3 DNA reads TGTGCCAGCAGTGAACTGGGACTAGCGGGACCGACAGATACGCAGTATTTT. It translates to CASSELGLAGPTDTQYF.

This clonotype was seen more than once but under ten times. The rearrangement links TRBV7-9 to TRBJ2-7; 7 nucleotides agree with TRBD2. This CDR3 is 15 amino acids long. From germline, CDR1 is SEHNR and CDR2 FQNEAQ (reference sequence). J gave up 1 base and V 0 bases, and 3 bases lay outside the gene matches. CDR3 region: CASSLARGGSYEQYF. The DNA for the CDR3 is TGTGCCAGCAGCTTAGCGCGCGGGGGATCCTACGAGCAGTACTTC.